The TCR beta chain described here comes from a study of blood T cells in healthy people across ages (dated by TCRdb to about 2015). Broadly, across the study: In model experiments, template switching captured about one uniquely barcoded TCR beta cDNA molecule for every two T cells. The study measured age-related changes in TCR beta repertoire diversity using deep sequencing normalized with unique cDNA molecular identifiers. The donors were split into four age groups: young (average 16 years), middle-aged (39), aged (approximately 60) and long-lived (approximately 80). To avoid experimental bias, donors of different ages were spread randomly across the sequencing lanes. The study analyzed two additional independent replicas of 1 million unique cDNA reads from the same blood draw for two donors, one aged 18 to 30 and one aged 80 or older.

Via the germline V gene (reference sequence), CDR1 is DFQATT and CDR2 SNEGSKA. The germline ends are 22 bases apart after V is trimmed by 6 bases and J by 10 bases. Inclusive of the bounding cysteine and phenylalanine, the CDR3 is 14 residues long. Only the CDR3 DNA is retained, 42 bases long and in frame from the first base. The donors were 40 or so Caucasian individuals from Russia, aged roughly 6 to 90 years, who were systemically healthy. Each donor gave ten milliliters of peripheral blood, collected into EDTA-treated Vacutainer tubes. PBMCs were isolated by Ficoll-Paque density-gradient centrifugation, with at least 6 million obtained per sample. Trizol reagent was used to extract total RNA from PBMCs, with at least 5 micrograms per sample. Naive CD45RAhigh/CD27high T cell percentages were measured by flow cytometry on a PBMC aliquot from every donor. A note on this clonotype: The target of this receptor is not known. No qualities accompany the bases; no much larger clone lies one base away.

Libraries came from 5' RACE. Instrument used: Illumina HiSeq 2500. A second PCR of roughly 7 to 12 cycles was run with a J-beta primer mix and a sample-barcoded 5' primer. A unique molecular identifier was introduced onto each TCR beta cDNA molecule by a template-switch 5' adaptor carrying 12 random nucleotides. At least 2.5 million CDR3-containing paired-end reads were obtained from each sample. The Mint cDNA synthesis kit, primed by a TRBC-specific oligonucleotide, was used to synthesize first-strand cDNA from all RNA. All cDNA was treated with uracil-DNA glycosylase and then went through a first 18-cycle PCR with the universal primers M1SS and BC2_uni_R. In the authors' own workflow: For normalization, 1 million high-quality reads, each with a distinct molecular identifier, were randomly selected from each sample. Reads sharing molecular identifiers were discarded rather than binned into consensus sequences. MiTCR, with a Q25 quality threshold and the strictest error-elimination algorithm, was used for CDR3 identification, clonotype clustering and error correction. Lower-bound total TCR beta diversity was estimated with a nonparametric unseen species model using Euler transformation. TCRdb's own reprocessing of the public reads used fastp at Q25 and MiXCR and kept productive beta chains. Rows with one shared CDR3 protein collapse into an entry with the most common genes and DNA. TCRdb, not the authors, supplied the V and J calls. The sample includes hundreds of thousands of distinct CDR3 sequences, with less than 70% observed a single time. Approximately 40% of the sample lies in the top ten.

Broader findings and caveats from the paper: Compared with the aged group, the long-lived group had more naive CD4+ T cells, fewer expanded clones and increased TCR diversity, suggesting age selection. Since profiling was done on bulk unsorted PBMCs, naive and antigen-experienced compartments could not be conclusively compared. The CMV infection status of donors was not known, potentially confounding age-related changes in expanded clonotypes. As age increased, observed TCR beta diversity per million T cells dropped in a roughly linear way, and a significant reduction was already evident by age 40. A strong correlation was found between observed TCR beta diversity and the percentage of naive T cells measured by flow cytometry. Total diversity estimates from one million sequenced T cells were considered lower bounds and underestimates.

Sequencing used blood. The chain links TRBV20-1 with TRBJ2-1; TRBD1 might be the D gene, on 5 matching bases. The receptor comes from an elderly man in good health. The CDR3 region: CSALRATGQWEQFF. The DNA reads TGCAGTGCCCTCCGGGCCACCGGACAATGGGAGCAGTTCTTC.